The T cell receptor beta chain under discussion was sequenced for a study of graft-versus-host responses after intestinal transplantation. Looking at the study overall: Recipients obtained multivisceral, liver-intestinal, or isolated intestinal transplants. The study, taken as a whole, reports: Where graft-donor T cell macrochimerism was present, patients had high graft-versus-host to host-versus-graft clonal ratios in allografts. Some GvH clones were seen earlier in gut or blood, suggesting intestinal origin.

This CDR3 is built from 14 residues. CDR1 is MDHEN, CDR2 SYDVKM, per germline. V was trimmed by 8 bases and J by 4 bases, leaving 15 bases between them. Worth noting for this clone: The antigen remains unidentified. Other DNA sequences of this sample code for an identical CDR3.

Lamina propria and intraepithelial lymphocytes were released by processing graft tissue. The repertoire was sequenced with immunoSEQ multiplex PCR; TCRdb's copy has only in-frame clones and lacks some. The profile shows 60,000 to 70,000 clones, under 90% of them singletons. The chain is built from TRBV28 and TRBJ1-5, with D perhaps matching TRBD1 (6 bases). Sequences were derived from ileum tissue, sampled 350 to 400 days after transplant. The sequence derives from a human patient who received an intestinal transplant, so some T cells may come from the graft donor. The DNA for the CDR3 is TGTGCCAGCCAAACCGACAGGATGAATCAGCCCCAGCATTTT. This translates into CASQTDRMNQPQHF.